The rows below give T cell receptor beta chains drawn from one sample of a study of graft-versus-host responses after intestinal transplantation. Their antigens are not known. Assay used: immunoSEQ multiplex PCR; TCRdb lists only in-frame clones, some missing. The sample comprises about 88,000 clones, 75% to 95% of which are singletons, and less than 0.45% rests with the top ten. The sample here was unstimulated CD4+ T cells sorted from spleen or lymph node cells, taken before transplant. These receptors all stem from a human donor who was the organ donor for an intestinal transplant. Both conserved end residues are part of each CDR3. D genes are given only for firm matches. Clone size is shown for a subset of rows, as once, few, many or a class of expanded clone.

>TRBV19|.|TRBJ1-2|16|.
CASSITSGANPYGYTF
TGTGCCAGTAGTATTACTTCAGGGGCGAATCCCTATGGCTACACCTTC
>TRBV12-1|.|TRBJ1-2|17|.
CASSPGDRGVLLCGYTF
TGTGCCAGCAGCCCGGGTGACAGGGGGGTTTTGTTGTGTGGCTACACCTTC
>TRBV2|.|TRBJ2-1|14|.
CARGHRSSYNEQFF
TGTGCCCGCGGACACAGGAGCTCCTACAATGAGCAGTTCTTC
>TRBV5-1|TRBD1|TRBJ1-1|13|.
CASNGQGVTEAFF
TGCGCCAGCAATGGGCAGGGGGTTACTGAAGCTTTCTTT
>TRBV5-1|.|TRBJ2-1|16|.
CASSWTIDPTYNEQFF
TGCGCCAGCAGCTGGACTATAGATCCTACCTACAATGAGCAGTTCTTC
>TRBV10-3|.|TRBJ1-5|13|.
CAIATGGNQPQHF
TGTGCCATCGCCACAGGCGGCAATCAGCCCCAGCATTTT
>TRBV10-1|.|TRBJ2-2|18|.
CASSESRWGTGYTGELFF
TGCGCCAGCAGTGAGTCGCGTTGGGGTACGGGGTACACCGGGGAGCTGTTTTTT
>TRBV2|TRBD1|TRBJ2-7|15|.
CASSEAGQGAYEQYF
TGTGCCAGCAGTGAAGCGGGGCAGGGGGCCTACGAGCAGTACTTC
>TRBV5-6|.|TRBJ1-6|14|few
CASSLLQPNSPLHF
TGTGCCAGCAGCTTGCTACAGCCTAATTCACCCCTCCACTTT
>TRBV10-2|.|TRBJ2-5|14|.
CASSKTSLGETQYF
TGCGCCAGCAGCAAAACTAGTCTTGGTGAGACCCAGTACTTC
>TRBV27|.|TRBJ1-6|15|.
CASRVRDFETSPLHF
TGTGCCAGCAGAGTTCGGGACTTCGAAACTTCACCCCTCCACTTT
>TRBV28|TRBD2|TRBJ2-1|20|.
CASTRRRSSGRQYRYNEQFF
TGTGCCAGCACCCGACGGAGGTCTAGCGGGAGACAATACAGGTACAATGAGCAGTTCTTC
>TRBV11-2|TRBD1|TRBJ2-7|13|many
CASSHRQGYEQYF
TGTGCCAGCAGCCATAGACAGGGCTACGAGCAGTACTTC
>TRBV29-1|TRBD2|TRBJ2-2|17|.
CSVKTGTSRVGAGELFF
TGCAGCGTTAAAACCGGGACTAGCCGGGTCGGTGCCGGGGAGCTGTTTTTT
>TRBV29-1|.|TRBJ1-2|13|.
CSVERPGFYGYTF
TGCAGCGTTGAACGTCCAGGCTTCTATGGCTACACCTTC
>TRBV25-1|.|TRBJ2-3|13|.
CASRRAGADTQYF
TGTGCCAGCAGACGGGCGGGTGCAGATACGCAGTATTTT
>TRBV6-6|TRBD1|TRBJ1-2|15|.
CASTIGTGRFYGYTF
TGTGCCAGCACAATCGGGACAGGGCGCTTCTATGGCTACACCTTC
>TRBV28|TRBD1|TRBJ2-5|12|.
CAIAGQGETQYF
TGTGCCATCGCCGGACAGGGGGAGACCCAGTACTTC
>TRBV7-2|.|TRBJ2-1|15|.
CASSLSGTSYNEQFF
TGTGCCAGCAGCTTGAGCGGAACTTCCTACAATGAGCAGTTCTTC
>TRBV2|TRBD1|TRBJ1-3|15|.
CASSRETGAGNTIYF
TGTGCCAGCAGTCGAGAGACAGGGGCTGGAAACACCATATATTTT
>TRBV11-2|TRBD1|TRBJ2-5|18|.
CASSLVGWTGGSQETQYF
TGTGCCAGCAGCTTAGTAGGTTGGACAGGGGGGTCTCAAGAGACCCAGTACTTC
>TRBV2|TRBD1|TRBJ1-6|15|.
CASSPQGVENSPLHF
TGTGCCAGCAGTCCTCAGGGGGTAGAAAATTCACCCCTCCACTTT
>TRBV30|.|TRBJ1-3|17|.
CAWSVEAGPSSGNTIYF
TGTGCCTGGAGTGTAGAGGCAGGGCCAAGCTCTGGAAACACCATATATTTT
>TRBV7-9|.|TRBJ2-7|14|.
CASSLGQGFYEQYF
TGTGCCAGCAGCCTGGGACAAGGTTTCTACGAGCAGTACTTC
>TRBV5-6|TRBD2|TRBJ2-7|14|.
CASSFSGSLSEQYF
TGTGCCAGCAGCTTTAGCGGGAGCCTTAGTGAGCAGTACTTC
>TRBV6-6|.|TRBJ1-3|15|once
CASSAQGPSGNTIYF
TGTGCCAGCAGTGCACAGGGTCCCTCTGGAAACACCATATATTTT
>TRBV20-1|.|TRBJ1-2|11|.
CSAMAAYGYTF
TGCAGTGCTATGGCGGCCTATGGCTACACCTTC